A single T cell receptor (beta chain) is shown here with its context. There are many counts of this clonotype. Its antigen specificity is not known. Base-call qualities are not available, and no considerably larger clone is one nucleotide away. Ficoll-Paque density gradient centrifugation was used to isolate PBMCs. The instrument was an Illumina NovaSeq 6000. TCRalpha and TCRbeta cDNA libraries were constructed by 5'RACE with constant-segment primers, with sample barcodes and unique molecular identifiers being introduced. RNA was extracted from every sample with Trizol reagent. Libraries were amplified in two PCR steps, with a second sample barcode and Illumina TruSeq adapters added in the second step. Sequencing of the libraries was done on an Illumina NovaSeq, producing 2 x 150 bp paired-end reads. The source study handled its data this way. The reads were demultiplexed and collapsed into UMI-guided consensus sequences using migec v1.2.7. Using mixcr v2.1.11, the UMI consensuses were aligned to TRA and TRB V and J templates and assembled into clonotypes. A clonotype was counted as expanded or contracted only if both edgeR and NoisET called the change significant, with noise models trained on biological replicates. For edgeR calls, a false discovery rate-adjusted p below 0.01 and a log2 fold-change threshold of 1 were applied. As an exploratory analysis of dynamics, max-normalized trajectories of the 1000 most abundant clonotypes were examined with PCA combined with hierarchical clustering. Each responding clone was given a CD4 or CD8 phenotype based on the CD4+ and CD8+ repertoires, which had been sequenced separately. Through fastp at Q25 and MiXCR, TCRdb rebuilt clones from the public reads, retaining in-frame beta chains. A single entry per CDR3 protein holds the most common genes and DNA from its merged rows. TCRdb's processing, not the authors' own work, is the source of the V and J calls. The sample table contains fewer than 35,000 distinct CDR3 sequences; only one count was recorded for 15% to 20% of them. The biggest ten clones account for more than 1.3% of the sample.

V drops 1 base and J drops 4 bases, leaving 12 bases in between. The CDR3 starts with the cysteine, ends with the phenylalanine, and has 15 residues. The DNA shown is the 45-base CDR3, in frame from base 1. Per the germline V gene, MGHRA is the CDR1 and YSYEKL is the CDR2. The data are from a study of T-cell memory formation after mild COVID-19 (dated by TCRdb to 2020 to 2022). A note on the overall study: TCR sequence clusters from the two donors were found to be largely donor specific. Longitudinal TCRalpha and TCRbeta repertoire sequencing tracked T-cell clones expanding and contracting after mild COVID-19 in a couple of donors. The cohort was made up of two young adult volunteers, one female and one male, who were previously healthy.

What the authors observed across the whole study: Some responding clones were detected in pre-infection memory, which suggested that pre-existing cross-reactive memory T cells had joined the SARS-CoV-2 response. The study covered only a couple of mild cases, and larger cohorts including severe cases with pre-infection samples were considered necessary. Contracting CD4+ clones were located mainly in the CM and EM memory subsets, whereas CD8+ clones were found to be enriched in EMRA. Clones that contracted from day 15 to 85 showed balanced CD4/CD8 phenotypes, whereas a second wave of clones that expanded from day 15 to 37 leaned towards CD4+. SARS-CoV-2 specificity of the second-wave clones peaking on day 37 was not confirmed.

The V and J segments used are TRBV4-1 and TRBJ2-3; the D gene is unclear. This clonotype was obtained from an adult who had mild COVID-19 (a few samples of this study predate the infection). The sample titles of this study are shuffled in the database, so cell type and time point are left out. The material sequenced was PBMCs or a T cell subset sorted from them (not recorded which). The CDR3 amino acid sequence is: CASSQVGLGADTQYF. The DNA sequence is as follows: TGCGCCAGCAGCCAAGTGGGCCTCGGAGCAGATACGCAGTATTTT.